A single sample gave rise to the 27 T cell receptor beta chains below, sequenced in a study of T-cell reconstitution after alpha-beta-depleted transplantation in children. Construction of the TCRbeta library involved unique molecular identifiers. TCRdb analysed the PCR reads with MiXCR anew, one entry per CDR3 protein. The sample consists of about 980,000 distinct CDR3 sequences, roughly 29% of them appearing once. This specimen consisted of PBMCs, mostly from graft donor cells, obtained 360 days after TCRalphabeta/CD19-depleted stem cell transplant. The source is a boy in the first two years of life who had a stem cell transplant for SCID, so the T cells may come from the graft donor.

This clonotype has a handful of counts. As DNA, the CDR3 is TGTGCCAGCAGCCCACCGGACGGTAATGAAAAACTGTTTTTT. This sequence encodes CASSPPDGNEKLFF. The chain employs TRBV9 and TRBJ1-4; D gene uncertain. The CDR3 is 14 amino acids. V was clipped by 4 bases and J by 4 bases, with 11 bases between them. CDR1 and CDR2 (germline): SGDLS, YYNGEE.

Here the CDR3 reads CSAAPAGTATDTQYF. CDR3 bases: TGCAGTGCTGCCCCCGCCGGGACCGCCACAGATACGCAGTATTTT. The V gene is TRBV20-1, the J gene TRBJ2-3, with D perhaps assigned TRBD1 or TRBD2 (5 bases each). Trimming removed 5 bases at V and 2 bases at J, with 17 bases between. This CDR3 comprises 15 residues. Germline V lookup: CDR1 DFQATT, CDR2 SNEGSKA (reference sequence).

The V call is TRBV18, the J call TRBJ2-3; D may be TRBD1 (5 bases). This CDR3 contains 16 residues. V was clipped by 2 bases and J by 3 bases, with 15 bases between them. Germline CDR1 reads KGHSH; CDR2 reads LQKENI. CDR3 region: CASSPTIQGGTDTQYF. The CDR3 DNA reads TGTGCCAGCTCACCAACCATTCAGGGCGGTACAGATACGCAGTATTTT.

The CDR3, as DNA: TGTGCCAGCAGCTCCCGACAGTTCCTTTACGAGCAGTACTTC. Protein product: CASSSRQFLYEQYF. The V and J genes are TRBV11-2 and TRBJ2-7; TRBD1 might be the D (5 bases). The germline V gene encodes CDR1 SGHAT and CDR2 FQNNGV. V was clipped by 4 bases and J by 4 bases, with 14 bases between them. The length of the CDR3 is 14 residues.

This chain uses TRBV11-2 with TRBJ2-7, with a weak D call TRBD2 (6 bases). V was shortened by 5 bases and J by 0 bases, with 14 bases between the two germline ends. Germline CDR1 is SGHAT and CDR2 is FQNNGV. The CDR3 length is 15 residues. CDR3 sequence (DNA): TGTGCCAGCAGCCTGGGGAGGCCGCTCTCCTACGAGCAGTACTTC. Encoded protein: CASSLGRPLSYEQYF.

This clonotype was seen only a few times. The chain recombines TRBV5-1 with TRBJ2-7; 7 nucleotides match TRBD1. V was pared by 4 bases and J by 3 bases, with 10 bases of the junction left unmatched. The V gene's germline CDR1 is SGHRS and CDR2 YFSETQ. The length of the CDR3 is 15 residues. CDR3 residues: CASSPRTGLRYEQYF. DNA for the CDR3: TGCGCCAGCAGCCCCCGGACAGGCCTCCGCTACGAGCAGTACTTC. Looking up the rest from reference TRBV5-1 and TRBJ2-7 gives the full variable domain: KAGVTQTPRYLIKTRGQQVTLSCSPISGHRSVSWYQQTPGQGLQFLFEYFSETQRNKGNFPGRFSGRQFSNSRSEMNVSTLELGDSALYLCASSPRTGLRYEQYFGPGTRLTVT.

As regards this clonotype: A much bigger clone sits one base away, suggesting this may be a read error. The rearrangement joins TRBV29-1 to TRBJ2-1; 13 positions agree with TRBD2. After removal of 1 base from V and 4 bases from J, the junction contained 4 bases not matched to a gene. The CDR3 sequence is 16 residues long. Germline assignment: CDR1 SQVTM and CDR2 ANQGSEA. This CDR3 is CSVEAGLAGFYNEQFF. For the CDR3, the DNA is TGCAGCGTTGAAGCGGGACTAGCGGGGTTTTACAATGAGCAGTTCTTC.

The CDR3 DNA follows: TGCAGTGTTTCGGGGGGGCTCCACAATGAGCAGTTCTTC. It translates to CSVSGGLHNEQFF. V and J are TRBV20-1 and TRBJ2-1; 8 bases map to TRBD2. J was trimmed by 5 bases and V by 7 bases; bases with no gene match: 7. From germline, CDR1 is DFQATT and CDR2 SNEGSKA (reference sequence). The CDR3 is 13 residues long.

This clonotype was seen repeatedly, ten times or more. The chain links TRBV3-1 to TRBJ2-7; TRBD2 aligns across 8 bases. The junction had 6 bases not matched to a gene; V was cut back by 8 bases and J by 3 bases. This CDR3 contains 13 residues. Germline CDR1 is LGHDT and CDR2 is YNNKEL (reference sequence). CDR3 residues: CASSGTSGYEQYF. The CDR3 DNA reads TGTGCCAGCTCCGGGACTAGTGGCTACGAGCAGTACTTC.

This chain uses TRBV9 with TRBJ2-5; 10 bases fit TRBD1. V gave up 3 bases and J gave up 1 base; unmatched junction bases: 6. Germline lookup yields CDR1 SGDLS and CDR2 YYNGEE. The CDR3 has 16 residues. The CDR3 coding sequence is TGTGCCAGCAGCGCCGGGACAGGGGCCCCCCAAGAGACCCAGTACTTC. This codes for CASSAGTGAPQETQYF.

V and J are TRBV7-6 and TRBJ2-3; no definite D call. Germline-derived CDR1 and CDR2 are SGHVS and FNYEAQ. This CDR3 is built from 17 residues. V lost 1 base and J lost 0, with 14 bases in between. Here the CDR3 DNA reads TGTGCCAGCAGCTTAGGCCCACTTCTAGTGAGCACAGATACGCAGTATTTT. This gives the protein CASSLGPLLVSTDTQYF.

This clonotype was seen only a few times. This chain uses TRBV4-3 with TRBJ2-1, with TRBD1 as a possible D gene (6 bases). CDR3 length: 14 residues. Germline assignment: CDR1 LGHNA and CDR2 YSLEER. Trimming removed 0 bases at V and 5 bases at J, with 8 bases between. The DNA of the CDR3 is TGCGCCAGCAGCCAAGAGACAGGAGACAATGAGCAGTTCTTC. Protein: CASSQETGDNEQFF.

This rearrangement joins TRBV29-1 to TRBJ2-5; the D is unclear. The CDR3 consists of 12 residues. The germline V and J ends were trimmed by 6 bases and 4 bases, with 12 bases remaining between them. From germline, CDR1 is SQVTM and CDR2 ANQGSEA. CDR3 nucleotide sequence: TGCAGCGTAGGAACGGGTCCAGAGACCCAGTACTTC. It yields the protein CSVGTGPETQYF.

The chain couples TRBV25-1 to TRBJ2-7; 7 positions match TRBD1. The CDR3 has 13 residues. From germline, CDR1 is MGHDK and CDR2 SYGVNS. V shed 5 bases and J 6 bases; nucleotides not matched to a gene: 7. The CDR3 loop is CASSLQGSLEQYF. The CDR3 bases are TGTGCCAGCAGTTTACAGGGGTCTCTCGAGCAGTACTTC.

This chain connects TRBV7-3 to TRBJ2-1, with D uncertain. Germline loops: CDR1 SGHTA, CDR2 FQGTGA. The CDR3 has 13 residues. V gave up 3 bases and J gave up 9 bases, with 12 bases separating them. CDR3 region: CASSFSTQAEQFF. The CDR3 DNA reads as TGTGCCAGCAGCTTCAGTACCCAGGCTGAGCAGTTCTTC. The complete variable domain, with remaining parts taken from reference TRBV7-3 and TRBJ2-1, reads GAGVSQTPSNKVTEKGKYVELRCDPISGHTALYWYRQSLGQGPEFLIYFQGTGAADDSGLPNDRFFAVRPEGSVSTLKIQRTERGDSAVYLCASSFSTQAEQFFGPGTRLTVL.

A few counts support this clonotype. The V and J genes are TRBV19 and TRBJ2-1; D is uncertain. With 5 bases removed from V and 5 bases from J, the gap between germline ends came to 4 bases. Germline lookup yields CDR1 LNHDA and CDR2 SQIVND (reference sequence). The CDR3 sequence is 11 residues long. CDR3 amino acids: CASSRHNEQFF. The CDR3, as DNA: TGTGCCAGTAGTCGGCACAATGAGCAGTTCTTC.

This chain joins TRBV29-1 and TRBJ2-3, with 15 bases lining up with TRBD2. Germline V gene lookup returns CDR1 SQVTM and CDR2 ANQGSEA. V was clipped by 1 base and J by 2 bases; unmatched bases: 4. The CDR3 consists of 17 residues. The CDR3 region has the DNA TGCAGCGTTGAAGGGACTAGCGGGGGGGCCTCCACAGATACGCAGTATTTT. This gives the protein CSVEGTSGGASTDTQYF.

The chain carries TRBV27 and TRBJ1-1, with D possibly matching TRBD1 (6 bases). Germline CDR1 MNHEY, CDR2 SMNVEV (reference sequence). The CDR3 totals 15 residues. V was shortened by 7 bases and J by 3 bases, with 18 bases between the two germline ends. DNA of the CDR3: TGTGCCAGCAACCCCCAGGGGCCCTTCGACACTGAAGCTTTCTTT. Translation gives CASNPQGPFDTEAFF.

The genes are TRBV4-1 and TRBJ2-2; D call uncertain. The CDR3 spans 15 residues. Between the trimmed V and J ends, which lost 2 bases and 1 base, there was a span of 8 bases. CDR1 is MGHRA and CDR2 is YSYEKL in the germline V gene. The CDR3 nucleotides are TGCGCCAGCAGCCAATCCGCAGTGAACACCGGGGAGCTGTTTTTT. This sequence encodes CASSQSAVNTGELFF.

The V call is TRBV15, the J call TRBJ2-1, with TRBD1 identical over 8 bases. Germline V gene lookup returns CDR1 LNHNV and CDR2 YYDKDF (reference sequence). This CDR3 has 15 residues. V dropped 1 base and J dropped 5; count of bases not matched to a gene: 4. The CDR3 sequence is CATSRGTGTHNEQFF. CDR3 nucleotide sequence: TGTGCCACCAGCAGAGGGACAGGGACTCACAATGAGCAGTTCTTC.

In its sample, this clonotype was seen a few times. This rearrangement joins TRBV18 to TRBJ2-1; the D gene is possibly TRBD1 (5 bases). This CDR3 spans 15 amino acids. Trimming removed 3 bases from V and 6 bases from J, with 15 bases in between. Germline-derived CDR1 and CDR2 are KGHSH and LQKENI. The CDR3 region is CASSPSRQRFNEQFF. The CDR3 DNA sequence: TGTGCCAGCTCACCTAGTCGACAGAGGTTCAATGAGCAGTTCTTC.

In its sample, this clonotype was seen a few times. The chain has TRBV20-1 and TRBJ2-3; 12 bases align to TRBD1. Germline values: CDR1 DFQATT, CDR2 SNEGSKA (reference sequence). Trimming at V came to 3 bases and at J to 5 bases, leaving 6 bases not matched to a gene. This CDR3 has 15 residues. The CDR3 reads CSARGDRGHIDTQYF. The CDR3 DNA reads TGCAGTGCTAGGGGGGACAGGGGGCATATAGATACGCAGTATTTT.

This clonotype appeared a few times. This sequence joins TRBV9 and TRBJ1-2; D ambiguous. The CDR3 covers 14 residues. Germline CDR1 is SGDLS and CDR2 is YYNGEE. Trimming took off 3 bases at V and 7 bases at J, with 16 bases between the two ends. CDR3 bases: TGTGCCAGCAGCGGAGACCCCAAGTCAGCTGGCTACACCTTC. This gives the protein CASSGDPKSAGYTF.

This sequence joins TRBV18 and TRBJ1-6; D not resolved. This CDR3 comprises 13 residues. The V end lost 1 base, the J end lost 6 bases, and 4 bases lay between the germline ends. Germline V gene lookup returns CDR1 KGHSH and CDR2 LQKENI. The CDR3 DNA reads as TGTGCCAGCTCACCACTGAGTAATTCACCCCTCCACTTT. This translates into CASSPLSNSPLHF.

V usage is TRBV24-1 and J usage is TRBJ2-5, with TRBD2 matching 8 bases. Looked up from germline, CDR1 is KGHDR and CDR2 is SFDVKD. The CDR3 consists of 16 residues. After removal of 3 bases from V and 0 bases from J, the junction contained 5 bases not matched to a gene. In nucleotides, the CDR3 is TGTGCCACCAGTGATGGGACTAGGAGGTACCAAGAGACCCAGTACTTC. The encoded protein is CATSDGTRRYQETQYF.

The chain uses TRBV5-1 and TRBJ2-7, with 8 bases matching TRBD1. V lost 5 bases to trimming and J lost 4 bases; unmatched junction nucleotides: 8. Germline values: CDR1 SGHRS, CDR2 YFSETQ. The CDR3 is made up of 14 amino acids. This chain's CDR3 is CASRDQGAGYEQYF. The CDR3, as DNA: TGCGCCAGCAGGGATCAGGGGGCTGGGTACGAGCAGTACTTC.

This clonotype was found a few times. The chain carries TRBV29-1 and TRBJ2-3; possibly TRBD1 for D (6 bases). The CDR3 totals 13 residues. Germline V lookup: CDR1 SQVTM, CDR2 ANQGSEA. V was pared by 6 bases and J by 6 bases, with 16 bases between. CDR3 sequence reads: CSVGAGGDDTQYF. In DNA form, the CDR3 reads TGCAGCGTGGGGGCAGGAGGAGATGATACGCAGTATTTT.